This paragraph reports one TCR beta chain. This record belongs to a study of T cell responses to AZD1222 COVID-19 vaccine. TCRdb's copy holds only in-frame clones and misses some; the assay was immunoSEQ multiplex PCR. Of approximately 150,000 clones listed, about 88% are singletons. The ends were cut back, 5 bases at V and 2 bases at J, with 13 bases in the middle. The CDR3 loop spans 14 amino acids. Germline CDR1 PRHDT, CDR2 FYEKMQ (reference sequence). The clonotype originates from an adult in good health. The chain has TRBV13 and TRBJ2-7, with D possibly being TRBD2 (6 bases). This sample comprised peripheral blood, obtained on day 0 of AZD1222 vaccination. The CDR3 region has the DNA TGTGCCAGCAGCGCCTTTGGGGGGACCTACGAGCAGTACTTC. The encoded protein is CASSAFGGTYEQYF.